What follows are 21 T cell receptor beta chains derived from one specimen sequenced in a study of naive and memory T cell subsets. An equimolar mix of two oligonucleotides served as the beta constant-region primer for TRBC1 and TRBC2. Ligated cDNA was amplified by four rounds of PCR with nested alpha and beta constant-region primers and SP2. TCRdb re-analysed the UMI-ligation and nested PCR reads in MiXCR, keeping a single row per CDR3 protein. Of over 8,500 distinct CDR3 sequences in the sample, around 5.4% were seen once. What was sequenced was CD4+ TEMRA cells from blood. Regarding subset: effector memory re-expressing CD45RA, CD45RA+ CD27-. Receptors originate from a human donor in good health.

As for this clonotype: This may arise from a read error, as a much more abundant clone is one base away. Here the CDR3 DNA reads TGTGCCAGCAGTTACCAGGGAGGAACCTACGAGGAGTACTTC. Its translation is CASSYQGGTYEEYF. V is TRBV6-5 and J is TRBJ2-7, with D possibly TRBD2 on 6 matching bases. The CDR3 contains 14 residues. Germline V gene lookup returns CDR1 MNHEY and CDR2 SVGAGI.

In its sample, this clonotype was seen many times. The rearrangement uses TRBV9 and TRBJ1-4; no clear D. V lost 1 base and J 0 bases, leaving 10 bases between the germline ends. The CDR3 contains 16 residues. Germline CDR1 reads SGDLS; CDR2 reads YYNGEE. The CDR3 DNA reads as TGTGCCAGCAGCGTATCTGAAACAGCAACTAATGAAAAACTGTTTTTT. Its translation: CASSVSETATNEKLFF.

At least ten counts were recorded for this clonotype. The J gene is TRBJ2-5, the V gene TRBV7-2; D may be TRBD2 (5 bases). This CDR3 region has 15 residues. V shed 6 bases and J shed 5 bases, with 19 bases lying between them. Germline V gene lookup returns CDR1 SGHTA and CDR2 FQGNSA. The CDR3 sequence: CASRQVAGVGETQYF. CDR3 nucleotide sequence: TGTGCCAGCAGACAAGTAGCCGGGGTAGGCGAGACCCAGTACTTC.

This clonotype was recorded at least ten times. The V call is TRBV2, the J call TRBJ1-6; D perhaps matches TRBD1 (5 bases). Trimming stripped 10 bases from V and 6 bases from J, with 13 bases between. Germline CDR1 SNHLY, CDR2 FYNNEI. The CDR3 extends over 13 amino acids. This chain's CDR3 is CANHGDLNSPLHF. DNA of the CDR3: TGTGCCAATCATGGGGACCTTAATTCACCCCTCCACTTT.

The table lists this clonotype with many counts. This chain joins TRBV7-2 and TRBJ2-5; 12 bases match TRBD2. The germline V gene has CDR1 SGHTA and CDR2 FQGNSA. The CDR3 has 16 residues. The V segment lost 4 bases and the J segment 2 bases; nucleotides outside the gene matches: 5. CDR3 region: CASSSRLAGAQETQYF. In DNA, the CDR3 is TGTGCCAGCAGCTCGCGACTAGCGGGGGCACAAGAGACCCAGTACTTC.

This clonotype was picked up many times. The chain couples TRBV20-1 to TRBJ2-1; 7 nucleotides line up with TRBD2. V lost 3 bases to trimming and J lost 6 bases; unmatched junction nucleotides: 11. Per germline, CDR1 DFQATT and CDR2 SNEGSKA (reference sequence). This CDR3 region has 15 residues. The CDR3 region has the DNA TGCAGTGCTAGTGGGGGGGGAGGGCGACCCAATGAGCAGTTCTTC. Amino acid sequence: CSASGGGGRPNEQFF.

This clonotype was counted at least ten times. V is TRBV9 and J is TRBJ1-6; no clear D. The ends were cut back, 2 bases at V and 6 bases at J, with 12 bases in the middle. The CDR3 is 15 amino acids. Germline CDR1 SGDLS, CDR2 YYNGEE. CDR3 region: CASSVGRVGNSPLHF. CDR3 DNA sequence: TGTGCCAGCAGCGTGGGGAGGGTAGGTAATTCACCCCTCCACTTT.

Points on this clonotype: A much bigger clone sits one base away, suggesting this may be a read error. CDR3 bases: TGTGCCAGCAGCATGCCGGGACTTTGCACCGGGGAGCTGTTTTTT. Translating gives CASSMPGLCTGELFF. This chain joins TRBV13 and TRBJ2-2; possible D gene TRBD2, 6 bases. V was shortened by 5 bases and J by 4 bases, with 14 bases between the two germline ends. Germline V CDR1 and CDR2: PRHDT, FYEKMQ (reference sequence). This CDR3 has 15 amino acids.

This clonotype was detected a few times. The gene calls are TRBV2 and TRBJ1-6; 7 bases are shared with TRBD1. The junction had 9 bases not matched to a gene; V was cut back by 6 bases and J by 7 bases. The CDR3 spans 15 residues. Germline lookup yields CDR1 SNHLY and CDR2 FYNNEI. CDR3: CASRQPGQRNSPLHF. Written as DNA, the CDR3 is TGTGCCAGCAGACAACCGGGACAGAGAAATTCACCCCTCCACTTT.

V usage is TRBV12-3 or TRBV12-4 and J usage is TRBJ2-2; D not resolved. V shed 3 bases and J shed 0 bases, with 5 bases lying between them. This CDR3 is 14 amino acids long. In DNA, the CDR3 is TGTGCCAGCAGTTTTAGGGCGAACACCGGGGAGCTGTTTTTT. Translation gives CASSFRANTGELFF.

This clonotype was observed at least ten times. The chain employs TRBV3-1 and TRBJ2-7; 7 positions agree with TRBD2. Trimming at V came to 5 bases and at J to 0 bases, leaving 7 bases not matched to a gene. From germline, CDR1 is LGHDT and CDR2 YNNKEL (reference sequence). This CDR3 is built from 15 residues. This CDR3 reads CASSLFSGGSYEQYF. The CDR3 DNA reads TGTGCCAGCAGCTTGTTTTCGGGGGGCTCCTACGAGCAGTACTTC.

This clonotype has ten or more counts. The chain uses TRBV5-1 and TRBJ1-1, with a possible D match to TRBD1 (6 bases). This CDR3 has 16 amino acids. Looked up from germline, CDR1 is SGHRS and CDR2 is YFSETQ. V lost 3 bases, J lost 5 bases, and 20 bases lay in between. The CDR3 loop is CASSWAGGAFLTEAFF. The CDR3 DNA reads TGCGCCAGCAGCTGGGCGGGGGGCGCGTTTTTAACTGAAGCTTTCTTT.

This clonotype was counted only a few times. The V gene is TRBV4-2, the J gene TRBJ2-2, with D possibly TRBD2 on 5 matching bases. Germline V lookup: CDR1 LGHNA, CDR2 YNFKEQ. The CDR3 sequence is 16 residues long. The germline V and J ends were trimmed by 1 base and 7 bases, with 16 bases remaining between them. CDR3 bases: TGTGCCAGCAGCCAAGGGGCCCTACTAGAGGTCGGGGAGCTGTTTTTT. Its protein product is CASSQGALLEVGELFF.

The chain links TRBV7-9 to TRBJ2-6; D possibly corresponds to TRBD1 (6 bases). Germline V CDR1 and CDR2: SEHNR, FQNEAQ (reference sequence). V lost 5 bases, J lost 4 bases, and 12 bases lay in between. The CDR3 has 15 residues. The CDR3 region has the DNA TGTGCCAGCAGCCGACAGGTGACCGGGGCCAACGTCCTGACTTTC. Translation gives CASSRQVTGANVLTF.

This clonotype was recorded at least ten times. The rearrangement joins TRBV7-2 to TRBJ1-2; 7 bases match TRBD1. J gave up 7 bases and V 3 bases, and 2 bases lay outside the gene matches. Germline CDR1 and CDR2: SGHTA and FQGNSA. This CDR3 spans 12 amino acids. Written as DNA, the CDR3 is TGTGCCAGCAGCTTTACAGGGGTTGGCTACACCTTC. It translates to CASSFTGVGYTF.

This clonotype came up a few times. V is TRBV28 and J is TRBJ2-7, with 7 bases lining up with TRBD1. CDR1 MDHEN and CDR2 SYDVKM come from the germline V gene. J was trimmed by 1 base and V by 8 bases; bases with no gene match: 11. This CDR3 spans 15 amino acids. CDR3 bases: TGTGCCAGCGCCTCGACAGGGATGGAATCCTACGAGCAGTACTTC. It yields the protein CASASTGMESYEQYF.

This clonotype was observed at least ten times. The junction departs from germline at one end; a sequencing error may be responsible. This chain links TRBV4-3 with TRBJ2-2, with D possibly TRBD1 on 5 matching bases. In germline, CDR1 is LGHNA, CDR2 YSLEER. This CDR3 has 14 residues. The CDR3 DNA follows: TGCGCCTGCAGGGAACACGCGAACACCGGGGAGCTGTTTTTT. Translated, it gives CACREHANTGELFF.

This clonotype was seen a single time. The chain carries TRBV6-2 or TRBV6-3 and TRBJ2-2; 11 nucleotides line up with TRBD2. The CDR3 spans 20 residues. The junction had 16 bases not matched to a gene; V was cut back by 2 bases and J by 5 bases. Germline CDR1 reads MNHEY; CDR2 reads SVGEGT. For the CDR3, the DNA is TGTGCCAGCAGTTACGTATCTAGCGGGAGGATTACCGATGCGACCGGGGAGCTGTTTTTT. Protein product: CASSYVSSGRITDATGELFF.

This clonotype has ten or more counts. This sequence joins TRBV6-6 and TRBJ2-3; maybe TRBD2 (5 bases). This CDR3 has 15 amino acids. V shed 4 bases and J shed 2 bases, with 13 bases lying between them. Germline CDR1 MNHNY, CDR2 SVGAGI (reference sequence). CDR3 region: CASSSLVGLTDTQYF. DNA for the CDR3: TGTGCCAGCAGTTCACTAGTGGGCCTCACAGATACGCAGTATTTT.

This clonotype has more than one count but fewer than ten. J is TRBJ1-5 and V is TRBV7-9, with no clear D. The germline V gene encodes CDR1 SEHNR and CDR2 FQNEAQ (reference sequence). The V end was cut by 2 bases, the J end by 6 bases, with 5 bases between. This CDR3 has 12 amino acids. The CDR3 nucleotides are TGTGCCAGCAGCTTATCTCCTCAGCCCCAGCATTTT. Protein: CASSLSPQPQHF.

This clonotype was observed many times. This CDR3 reads CASSVSGTSGGIGYNEQFF. CDR3 DNA: TGTGCCAGCAGCGTGAGTGGGACTAGCGGGGGAATCGGCTACAATGAGCAGTTCTTC. This chain joins TRBV9 and TRBJ2-1, with 14 bases identical to TRBD2. V was clipped by 2 bases and J by 3 bases; unmatched bases: 10. The CDR3 covers 19 residues. Germline-derived CDR1 and CDR2 are SGDLS and YYNGEE.